This T cell receptor (beta chain) was observed in a study of CD8 T cells in Susac syndrome. TEMRA cells were FACS-enriched, while CD8+ and CD4+ T cells were negatively isolated. When the RNA was reverse transcribed, random hexamers were used with an input of about 0.5 to 1 ug. MiXCR was run by TCRdb on the immunoSEQ multiplex PCR reads, yielding one entry per CDR3 protein. Among around 270,000 distinct CDR3 sequences listed, around 91% were seen once. This CDR3 comprises 13 residues. CDR1 is SQVTM, CDR2 ANQGSEA, per germline. V shed 7 bases and J 6 bases; nucleotides not matched to a gene: 11. The receptor was derived from a human donor with multiple sclerosis. The chain joins TRBV29-1 to TRBJ2-5; 7 positions match TRBD2. Material: CD8+ T cells from PBMCs. The CDR3 coding sequence is TGCAGCGCTACAGCGGGATCCGTGCAGACCCAGTACTTC. The encoded protein is CSATAGSVQTQYF.